The present entry profiles one T cell receptor (beta chain) with its context. The data belong to a study of blood T cell repertoires in COVID-19. Study-wide context: Material from acute and convalescent COVID-19 was sourced from the United States, Italy and Spain.

Trimming stripped 7 bases from V and 7 bases from J, with 16 bases between. CDR1 MDHEN and CDR2 SYDVKM come from the germline V gene. This CDR3 region has 14 residues. Among Cohort 3 donors, those recovered had two negative PCRs, clearance, or symptom resolution. The table came from immunoSEQ multiplex PCR; TCRdb's copy has only in-frame clones and leaves some out. The table includes around 160,000 clones, about 80% detected once. The sample was PBMCs or T cells enriched from blood (not recorded which). The source is a man aged 50-60 years who had recovered from COVID-19. The chain joins TRBV28 to TRBJ1-4; the D is unclear. As DNA, the CDR3 is TGTGCCAGCATCCCCTCGGGAGTAGTTGAAAAACTGTTTTTT. Its translation is CASIPSGVVEKLFF.